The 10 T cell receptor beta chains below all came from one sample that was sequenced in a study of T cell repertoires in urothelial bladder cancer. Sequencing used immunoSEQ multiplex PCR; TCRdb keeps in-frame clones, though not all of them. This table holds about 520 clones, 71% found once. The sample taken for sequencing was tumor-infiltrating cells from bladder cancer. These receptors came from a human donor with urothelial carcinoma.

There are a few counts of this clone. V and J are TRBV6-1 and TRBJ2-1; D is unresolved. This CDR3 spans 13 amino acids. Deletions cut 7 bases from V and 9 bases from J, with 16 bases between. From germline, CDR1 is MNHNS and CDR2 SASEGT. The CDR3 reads CASKALSGPEQFF. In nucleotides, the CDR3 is TGTGCCAGCAAGGCTCTTAGTGGTCCTGAGCAGTTCTTC.

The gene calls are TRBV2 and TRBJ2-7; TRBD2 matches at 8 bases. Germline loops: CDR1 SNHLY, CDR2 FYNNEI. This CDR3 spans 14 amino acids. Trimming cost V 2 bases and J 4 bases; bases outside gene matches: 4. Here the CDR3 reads CASSERSGIYEQYF. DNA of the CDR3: TGTGCCAGCAGTGAACGTAGCGGGATTTACGAGCAGTACTTC.

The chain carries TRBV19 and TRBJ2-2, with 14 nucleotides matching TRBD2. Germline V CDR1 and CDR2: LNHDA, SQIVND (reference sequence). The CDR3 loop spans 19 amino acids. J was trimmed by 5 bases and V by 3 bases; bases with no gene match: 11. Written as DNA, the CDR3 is TGTGCCAGTAGTATCTCCGGACTAGCGGGAGGTGCGGGAACCGGGGAGCTGTTTTTT. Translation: CASSISGLAGGAGTGELFF.

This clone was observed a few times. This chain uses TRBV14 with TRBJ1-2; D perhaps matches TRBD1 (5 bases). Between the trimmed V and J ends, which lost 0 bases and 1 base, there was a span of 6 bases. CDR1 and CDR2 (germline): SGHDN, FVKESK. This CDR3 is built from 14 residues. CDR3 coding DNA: TGTGCCAGCAGCCAAGACAGGGTTAACTATGGCTACACCTTC. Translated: CASSQDRVNYGYTF.

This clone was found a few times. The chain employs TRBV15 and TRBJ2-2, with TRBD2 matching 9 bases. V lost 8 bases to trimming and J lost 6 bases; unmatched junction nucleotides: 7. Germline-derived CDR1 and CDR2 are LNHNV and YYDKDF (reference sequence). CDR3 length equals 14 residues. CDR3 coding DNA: TGTGCCACCCTAAAGCGGGAGGACGCCGGGGAGCTGTTTTTT. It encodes CATLKREDAGELFF.

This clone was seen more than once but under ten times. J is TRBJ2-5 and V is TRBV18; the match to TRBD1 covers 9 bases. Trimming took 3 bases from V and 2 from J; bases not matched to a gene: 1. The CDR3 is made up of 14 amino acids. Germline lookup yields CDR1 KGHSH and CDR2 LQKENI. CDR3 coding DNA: TGTGCCAGCTCACCCGGGACAGGGCAAGAGACCCAGTACTTC. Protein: CASSPGTGQETQYF.

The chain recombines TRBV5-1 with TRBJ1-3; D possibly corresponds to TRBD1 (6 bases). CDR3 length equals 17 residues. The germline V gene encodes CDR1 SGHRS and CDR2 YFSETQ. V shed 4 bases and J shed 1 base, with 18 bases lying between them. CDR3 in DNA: TGCGCCAGCAGCGTAGTGGACAGCGGACTTTCTGGAAACACCATATATTTT. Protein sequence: CASSVVDSGLSGNTIYF.

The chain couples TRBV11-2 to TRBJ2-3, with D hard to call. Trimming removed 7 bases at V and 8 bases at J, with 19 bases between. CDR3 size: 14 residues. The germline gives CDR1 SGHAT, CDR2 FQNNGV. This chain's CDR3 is CASNDLNLKSTQYF. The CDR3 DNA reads TGTGCCAGCAACGACTTAAATCTTAAGAGTACGCAGTATTTT.

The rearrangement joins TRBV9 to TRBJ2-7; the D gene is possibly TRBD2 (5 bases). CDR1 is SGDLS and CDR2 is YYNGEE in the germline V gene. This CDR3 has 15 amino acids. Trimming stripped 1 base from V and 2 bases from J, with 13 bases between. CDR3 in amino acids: CASSVSTGNTYEQYF. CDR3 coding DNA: TGTGCCAGCAGCGTAAGTACGGGGAACACCTACGAGCAGTACTTC.

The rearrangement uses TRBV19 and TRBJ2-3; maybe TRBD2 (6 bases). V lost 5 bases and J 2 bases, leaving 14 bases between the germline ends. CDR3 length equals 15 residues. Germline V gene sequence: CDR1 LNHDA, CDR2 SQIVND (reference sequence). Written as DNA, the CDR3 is TGTGCCAGTAGTTCCCGGGACTCTATCACAGATACGCAGTATTTT. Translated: CASSSRDSITDTQYF.